The rows below give T cell receptor beta chains drawn from one sample of a study of Ad26.COV2.S vaccination and SARS-CoV-2 variants. Here immunoSEQ multiplex PCR was the method, and the copy in TCRdb shows in-frame clones only, minus some. This table holds tens of thousands of clones, roughly 84% found once. The sequenced sample was peripheral blood, obtained after recovery from COVID-19. The receptors originated from a human donor who had recovered from COVID-19. Both conserved end residues are part of each CDR3. Fields, in order: D gene, J gene, clone size, V gene, CDR3 protein, CDR3 DNA. D genes are given only for firm matches. Clone sizes are given selectively: once, few, many, or a class where the clone is expanded.

>TRBD2|TRBJ2-1|.|TRBV7-3
CASSSGLAGGPDEQFF
TGTGCCAGCAGCTCGGGACTAGCGGGAGGACCCGATGAGCAGTTCTTC
>.|TRBJ2-3|.|TRBV9
CASSVGRAGPDTQYF
TGTGCCAGCAGCGTAGGCAGGGCGGGCCCAGATACGCAGTATTTT
>TRBD2|TRBJ2-1|.|TRBV7-2
CASSLATTSGYNEQFF
TGTGCCAGCAGCTTAGCAACCACTAGCGGGTACAATGAGCAGTTCTTC
>.|TRBJ2-7|.|TRBV7-9
CASSWGGAYEQYF
TGTGCCAGCAGCTGGGGCGGAGCCTACGAGCAGTACTTC
>TRBD1|TRBJ2-7|.|TRBV12-5
CASGFVSLGQGSLGGEQYF
TGTGCTAGTGGTTTTGTTTCGTTAGGACAGGGGTCCCTTGGGGGGGAGCAGTACTTC
>TRBD1|TRBJ1-2|.|TRBV19
CATLDRGSYGYTF
TGTGCCACCCTGGACAGGGGGAGCTATGGCTACACCTTC
>.|TRBJ2-7|.|TRBV5-1
CASRDGRSYEQYF
TGCGCCAGCCGGGACGGCAGATCCTACGAGCAGTACTTC
>TRBD2|TRBJ2-5|.|TRBV28
CASSRTSFQETQYF
TGTGCCAGCAGTCGGACTAGCTTCCAAGAGACCCAGTACTTC
>TRBD2|TRBJ2-7|.|TRBV20-1
CSASSGPTYEQYF
TGCAGTGCTAGTAGCGGGCCTACCTACGAGCAGTACTTC
>TRBD2|TRBJ2-1|.|TRBV5-1
CASSLAGGRDYNEQFF
TGCGCCAGCAGCTTGGCCGGCGGGAGAGACTACAATGAGCAGTTCTTC
>.|TRBJ1-1|.|TRBV12-2
CASRLALLGQIPEAFF
TGTGCAAGTCGCTTAGCGCTTCTCGGACAGATCCCTGAAGCTTTCTTT
>TRBD1|TRBJ2-1|few|TRBV27
CASSFWTGYIYEQFF
TGTGCCAGCAGTTTTTGGACAGGGTATATCTATGAGCAGTTCTTC
>.|TRBJ1-1|.|TRBV24-1
CATSDRGTLGRAFF
TGTGCCACCAGTGATCGCGGGACCCTGGGGCGAGCTTTCTTT
>TRBD2|TRBJ2-7|.|TRBV6-2/TRBV6-3
CASSYLGGSRSEQYF
TGTGCCAGCAGTTATCTGGGCGGGAGTAGGTCCGAGCAGTACTTC
>TRBD2|TRBJ2-5|.|TRBV3-1/TRBV3-2
CASTQAGRVETQYF
TGTGCCAGCACCCAAGCCGGGAGGGTAGAGACCCAGTACTTC
>.|TRBJ1-6|.|TRBV18
CASSPGTHIYF
TGTGCCAGCTCACCCGGGACACACATCTACTTT
>TRBD2|TRBJ2-2|.|TRBV7-6
CASSLVESGRAGTGELFF
TGTGCCAGCAGCTTAGTGGAGAGCGGGAGGGCCGGAACCGGGGAGCTGTTTTTT
>.|TRBJ1-2|once|TRBV13
CAGAGRLYGYTF
TGTGCCGGCGCAGGACGCCTTTATGGCTACACCTTC
>.|TRBJ1-2|medium-sized|TRBV18
CASSPPTESYGYTF
TGTGCCAGCTCACCTCCGACAGAGTCCTATGGCTACACCTTC
>TRBD1|TRBJ2-1|.|TRBV5-1
CASSPRLGGWEQFF
TGCGCCAGCAGCCCGCGCCTAGGGGGCTGGGAGCAGTTCTTC
>TRBD2|TRBJ2-7|once|TRBV28
CASSLQNGLDLPYEQYF
TGTGCCAGCAGTTTACAAAATGGACTAGATCTCCCCTACGAGCAGTACTTC
>.|TRBJ2-1|.|TRBV6-2/TRBV6-3
CASSRVGEQFF
TGTGCCAGCAGTAGGGTCGGTGAGCAGTTCTTC
>TRBD1|TRBJ2-5|.|TRBV19
CASRAGGVQETQYF
TGTGCCAGTAGAGCAGGGGGCGTCCAAGAGACCCAGTACTTC
>TRBD2|TRBJ2-7|.|TRBV5-1
CASNRLAGGDYEQYF
TGCGCCAGCAACAGACTAGCGGGAGGGGACTACGAGCAGTACTTC
>TRBD2|TRBJ2-7|.|TRBV10-3
CAIRAGLSTSYEQYF
TGTGCCATCAGAGCGGGACTCTCTACCTCATACGAGCAGTACTTC
>TRBD1|TRBJ2-7|.|TRBV28
CASSSPGQVSAYEQYF
TGTGCCAGCAGTTCCCCGGGACAGGTCTCCGCCTACGAGCAGTACTTC
>TRBD2|TRBJ2-1|.|TRBV11-3
CASSLGGLAEGEQFF
TGTGCCAGCAGCTTAGGAGGACTAGCGGAGGGGGAGCAGTTCTTC
>.|TRBJ2-7|.|TRBV27
CASSRDGAYEQYF
TGTGCCAGCAGCAGGGACGGAGCCTACGAGCAGTACTTC